This T cell receptor beta chain was retrieved from a study of response to subunit inactivated influenza vaccine. Each CDR3 protein gets one entry after TCRdb re-called the RT-PCR reads with MiXCR. The table has approximately 700,000 distinct CDR3 sequences, roughly 14% seen once. This clonotype was counted between two and nine times. CDR3 length: 16 residues. The germline V gene encodes CDR1 SGHDN and CDR2 FVKESK. The V and J ends lost 4 bases and 0 bases, in that order; junction bases with no gene match: 5. The sequences come from PBMCs from blood, collected 14 to 15 days before vaccination. The chain combines TRBV14 with TRBJ1-1; 10 positions match TRBD1. This TCR derives from a man in his fifties who received an inactivated influenza vaccine. CDR3 protein: CASSPGTGAVNTEAFF. CDR3 nucleotide sequence: TGTGCCAGCAGCCCAGGGACAGGGGCCGTGAACACTGAAGCTTTCTTT. Full variable domain (missing parts from reference TRBV14 and TRBJ1-1): EAGVTQFPSHSVIEKGQTVTLRCDPISGHDNLYWYRRVMGKEIKFLLHFVKESKQDESGMPNNRFLAERTGGTYSTLKVQPAELEDSGVYFCASSPGTGAVNTEAFFGQGTRLTVV.